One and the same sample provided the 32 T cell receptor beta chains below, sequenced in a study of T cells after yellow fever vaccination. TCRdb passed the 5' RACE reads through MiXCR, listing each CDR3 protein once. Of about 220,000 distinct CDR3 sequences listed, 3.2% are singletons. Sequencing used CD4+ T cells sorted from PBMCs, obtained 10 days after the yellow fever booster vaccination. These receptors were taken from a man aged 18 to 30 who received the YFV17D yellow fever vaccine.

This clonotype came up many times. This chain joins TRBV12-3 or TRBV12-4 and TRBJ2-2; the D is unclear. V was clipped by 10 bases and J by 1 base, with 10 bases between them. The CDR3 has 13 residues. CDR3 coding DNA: TGTGCCACCCTCCGAGGGAACACCGGGGAGCTGTTTTTT. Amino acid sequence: CATLRGNTGELFF.

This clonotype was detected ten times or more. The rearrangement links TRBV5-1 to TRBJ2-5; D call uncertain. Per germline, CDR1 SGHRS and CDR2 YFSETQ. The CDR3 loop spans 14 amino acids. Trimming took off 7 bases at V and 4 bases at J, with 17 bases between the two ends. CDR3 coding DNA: TGCGCCAGCCGGCAGGAATTTCGGGCAGAGACCCAGTACTTC. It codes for CASRQEFRAETQYF. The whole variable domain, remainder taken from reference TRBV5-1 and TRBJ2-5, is KAGVTQTPRYLIKTRGQQVTLSCSPISGHRSVSWYQQTPGQGLQFLFEYFSETQRNKGNFPGRFSGRQFSNSRSEMNVSTLELGDSALYLCASRQEFRAETQYFGPGTRLLVL.

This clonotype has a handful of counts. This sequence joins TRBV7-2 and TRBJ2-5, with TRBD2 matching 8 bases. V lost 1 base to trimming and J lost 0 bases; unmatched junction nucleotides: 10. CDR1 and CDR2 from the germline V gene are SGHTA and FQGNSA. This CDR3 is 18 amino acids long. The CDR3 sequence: CASSLDARGAGYQETQYF. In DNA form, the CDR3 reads TGTGCCAGCAGCTTAGATGCGCGGGGGGCCGGGTACCAAGAGACCCAGTACTTC.

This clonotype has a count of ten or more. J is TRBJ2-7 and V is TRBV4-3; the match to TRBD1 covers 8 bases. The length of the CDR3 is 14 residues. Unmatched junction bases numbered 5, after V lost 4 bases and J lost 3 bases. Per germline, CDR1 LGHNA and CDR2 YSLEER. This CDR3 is CASSPDRGSYEQYV. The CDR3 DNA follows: TGCGCCAGCAGCCCCGACAGGGGAAGCTACGAGCAGTACGTC.

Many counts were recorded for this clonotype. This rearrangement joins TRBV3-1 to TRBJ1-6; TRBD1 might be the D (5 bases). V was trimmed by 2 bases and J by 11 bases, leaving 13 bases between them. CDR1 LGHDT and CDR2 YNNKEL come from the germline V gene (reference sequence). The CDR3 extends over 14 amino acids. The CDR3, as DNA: TGTGCCAGCAGCCAAAGCCCGGGGGAGGCACCCCTCCACTTT. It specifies CASSQSPGEAPLHF.

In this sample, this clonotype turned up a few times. In DNA form, the CDR3 reads TGTGCCAGCAGCTTAGATATGGGCATTCAGTACTTC. Translated, it gives CASSLDMGIQYF. The V and J genes are TRBV7-2 and TRBJ2-4; D gene uncertain. Germline CDR1 and CDR2: SGHTA and FQGNSA. The CDR3 length is 12 residues. V was clipped by 1 base and J by 9 bases, with 7 bases between them.

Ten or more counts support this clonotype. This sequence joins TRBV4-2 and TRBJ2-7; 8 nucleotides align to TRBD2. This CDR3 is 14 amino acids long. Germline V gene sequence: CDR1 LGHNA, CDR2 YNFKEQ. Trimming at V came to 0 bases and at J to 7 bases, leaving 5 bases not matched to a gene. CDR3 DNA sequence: TGTGCCAGCAGCCAAGATCCGCTAGCGGGTGAGCAGTACTTC. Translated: CASSQDPLAGEQYF.

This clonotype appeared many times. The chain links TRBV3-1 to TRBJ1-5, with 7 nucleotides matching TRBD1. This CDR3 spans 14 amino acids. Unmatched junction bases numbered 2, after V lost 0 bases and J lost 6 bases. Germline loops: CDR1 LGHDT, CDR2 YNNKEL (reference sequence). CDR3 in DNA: TGTGCCAGCAGCCAAGAGGGGGACAGTCAGCCCCAGCATTTT. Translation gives CASSQEGDSQPQHF.

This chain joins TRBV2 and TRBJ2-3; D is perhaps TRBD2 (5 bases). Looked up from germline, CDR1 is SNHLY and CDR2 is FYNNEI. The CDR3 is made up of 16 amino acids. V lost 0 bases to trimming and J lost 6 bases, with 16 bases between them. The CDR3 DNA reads TGTGCCAGCAGTGAAGCCCTCCCAACCGGGGAGGATACGCAGTATTTT. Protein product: CASSEALPTGEDTQYF. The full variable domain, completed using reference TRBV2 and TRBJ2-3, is EPEVTQTPSHQVTQMGQEVILRCVPISNHLYFYWYRQILGQKVEFLVSFYNNEISEKSEIFDDQFSVERPDGSNFTLKIRSTKLEDSAMYFCASSEALPTGEDTQYFGPGTRLTVL.

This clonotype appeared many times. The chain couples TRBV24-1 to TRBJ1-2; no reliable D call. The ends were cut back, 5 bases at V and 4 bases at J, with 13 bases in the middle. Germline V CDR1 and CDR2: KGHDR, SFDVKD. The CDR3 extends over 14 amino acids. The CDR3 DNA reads TGTGCCACCAGTGGGAACCTAGGTGGCTATGGCTACACCTTC. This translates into CATSGNLGGYGYTF.

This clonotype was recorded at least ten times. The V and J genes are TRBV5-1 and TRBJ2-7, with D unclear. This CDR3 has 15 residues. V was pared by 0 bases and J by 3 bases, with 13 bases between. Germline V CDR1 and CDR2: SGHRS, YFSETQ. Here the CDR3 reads CASSLEPLAGYEQYF. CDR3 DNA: TGCGCCAGCAGCTTGGAACCACTCGCAGGCTACGAGCAGTACTTC. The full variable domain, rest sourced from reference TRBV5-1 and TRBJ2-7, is KAGVTQTPRYLIKTRGQQVTLSCSPISGHRSVSWYQQTPGQGLQFLFEYFSETQRNKGNFPGRFSGRQFSNSRSEMNVSTLELGDSALYLCASSLEPLAGYEQYFGPGTRLTVT.

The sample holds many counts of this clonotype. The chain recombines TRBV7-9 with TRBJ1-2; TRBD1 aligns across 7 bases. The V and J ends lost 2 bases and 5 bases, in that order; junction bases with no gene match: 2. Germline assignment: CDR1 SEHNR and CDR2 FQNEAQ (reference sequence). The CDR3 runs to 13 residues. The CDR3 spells CASSLRQGYGYTF. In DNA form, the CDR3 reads TGTGCCAGCAGCTTACGACAGGGATATGGCTACACCTTC.

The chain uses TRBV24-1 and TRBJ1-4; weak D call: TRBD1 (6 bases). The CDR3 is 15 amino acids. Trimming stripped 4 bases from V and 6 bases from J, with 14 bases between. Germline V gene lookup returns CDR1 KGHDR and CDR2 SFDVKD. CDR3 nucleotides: TGTGCCACCAGTGAGCCGAGGGGGGGCCATGAAAAACTGTTTTTT. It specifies CATSEPRGGHEKLFF.

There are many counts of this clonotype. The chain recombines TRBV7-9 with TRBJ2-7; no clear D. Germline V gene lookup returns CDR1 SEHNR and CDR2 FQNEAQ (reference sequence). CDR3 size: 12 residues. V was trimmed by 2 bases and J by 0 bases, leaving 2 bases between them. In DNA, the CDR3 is TGTGCCAGCAGCTTATACTCCTACGAGCAGTACTTC. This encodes CASSLYSYEQYF.

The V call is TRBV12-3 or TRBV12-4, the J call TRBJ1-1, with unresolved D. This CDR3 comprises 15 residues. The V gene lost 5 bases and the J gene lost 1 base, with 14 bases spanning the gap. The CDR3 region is CASSQDPGGNTEAFF. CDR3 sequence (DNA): TGTGCCAGCAGTCAGGACCCAGGAGGGAACACTGAAGCTTTCTTT.

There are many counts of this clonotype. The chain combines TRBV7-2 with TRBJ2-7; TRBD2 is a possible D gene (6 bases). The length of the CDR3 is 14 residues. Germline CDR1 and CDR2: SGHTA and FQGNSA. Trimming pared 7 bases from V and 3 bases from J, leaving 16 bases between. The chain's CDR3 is CASTFSRTNYEQYF. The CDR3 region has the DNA TGTGCCAGCACCTTCTCCAGGACTAACTACGAGCAGTACTTC.

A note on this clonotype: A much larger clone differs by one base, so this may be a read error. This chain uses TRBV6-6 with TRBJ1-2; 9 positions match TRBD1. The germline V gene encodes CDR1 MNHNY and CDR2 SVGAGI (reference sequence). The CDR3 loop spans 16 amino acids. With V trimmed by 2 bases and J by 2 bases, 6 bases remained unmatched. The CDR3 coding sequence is TGTGCCAGCAGTTACAGGGGACAGGGATGCAACTATGGCTACACCTTC. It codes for CASSYRGQGCNYGYTF.

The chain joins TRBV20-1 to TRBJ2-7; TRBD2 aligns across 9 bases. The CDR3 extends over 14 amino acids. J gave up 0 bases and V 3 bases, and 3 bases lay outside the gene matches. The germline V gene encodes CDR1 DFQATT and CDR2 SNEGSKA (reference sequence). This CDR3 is CSASLAGASYEQYV. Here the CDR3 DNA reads TGCAGTGCTAGCTTAGCGGGAGCCTCCTACGAGCAGTACGTC.

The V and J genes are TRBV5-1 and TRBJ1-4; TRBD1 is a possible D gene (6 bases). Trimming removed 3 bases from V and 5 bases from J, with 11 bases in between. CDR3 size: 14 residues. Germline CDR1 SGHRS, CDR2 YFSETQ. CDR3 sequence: CASSSTGSNEKLFF. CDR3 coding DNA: TGCGCCAGCAGCTCGACAGGTAGCAATGAAAAACTGTTTTTT. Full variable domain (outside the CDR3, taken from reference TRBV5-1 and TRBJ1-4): KAGVTQTPRYLIKTRGQQVTLSCSPISGHRSVSWYQQTPGQGLQFLFEYFSETQRNKGNFPGRFSGRQFSNSRSEMNVSTLELGDSALYLCASSSTGSNEKLFFGSGTQLSVL.

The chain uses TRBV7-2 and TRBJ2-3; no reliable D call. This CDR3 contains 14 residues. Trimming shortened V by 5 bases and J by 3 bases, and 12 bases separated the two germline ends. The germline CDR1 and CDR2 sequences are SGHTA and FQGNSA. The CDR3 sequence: CASSPTTSTDTQYF. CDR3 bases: TGTGCCAGCAGCCCCACGACGTCGACAGATACGCAGTATTTT. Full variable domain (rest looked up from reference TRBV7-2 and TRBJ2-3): GAGVSQSPSNKVTEKGKDVELRCDPISGHTALYWYRQSLGQGLEFLIYFQGNSAPDKSGLPSDRFSAERTGGSVSTLTIQRTQQEDSAVYLCASSPTTSTDTQYFGPGTRLTVL.

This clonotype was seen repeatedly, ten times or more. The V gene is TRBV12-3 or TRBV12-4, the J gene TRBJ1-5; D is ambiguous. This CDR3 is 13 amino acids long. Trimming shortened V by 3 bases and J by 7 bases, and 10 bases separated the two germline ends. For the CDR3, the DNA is TGTGCCAGCAGTTTGGAGGCGGGGCAGCCCCAGCATTTT. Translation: CASSLEAGQPQHF.

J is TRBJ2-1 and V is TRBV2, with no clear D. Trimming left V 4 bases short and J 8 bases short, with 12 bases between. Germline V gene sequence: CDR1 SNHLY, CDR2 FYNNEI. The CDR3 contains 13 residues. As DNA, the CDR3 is TGTGCCAGCAGTGTTCTTTTAGGGCATGAGCAGTTCTTC. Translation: CASSVLLGHEQFF. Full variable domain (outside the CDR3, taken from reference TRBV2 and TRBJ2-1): EPEVTQTPSHQVTQMGQEVILRCVPISNHLYFYWYRQILGQKVEFLVSFYNNEISEKSEIFDDQFSVERPDGSNFTLKIRSTKLEDSAMYFCASSVLLGHEQFFGPGTRLTVL.

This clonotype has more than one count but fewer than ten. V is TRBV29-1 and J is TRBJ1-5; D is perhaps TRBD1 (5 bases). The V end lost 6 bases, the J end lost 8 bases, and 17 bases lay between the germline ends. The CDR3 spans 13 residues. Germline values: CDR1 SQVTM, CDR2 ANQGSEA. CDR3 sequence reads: CSVATGEGEPQHF. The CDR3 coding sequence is TGCAGCGTGGCTACGGGGGAGGGTGAGCCCCAGCATTTT.

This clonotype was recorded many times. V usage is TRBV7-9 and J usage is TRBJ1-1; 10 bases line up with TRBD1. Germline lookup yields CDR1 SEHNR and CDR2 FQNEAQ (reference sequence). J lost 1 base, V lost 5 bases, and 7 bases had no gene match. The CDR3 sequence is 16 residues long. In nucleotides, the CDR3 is TGTGCCAGCAGCAAAGGACAGGGGGGACGGAACACTGAAGCTTTCTTT. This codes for CASSKGQGGRNTEAFF.

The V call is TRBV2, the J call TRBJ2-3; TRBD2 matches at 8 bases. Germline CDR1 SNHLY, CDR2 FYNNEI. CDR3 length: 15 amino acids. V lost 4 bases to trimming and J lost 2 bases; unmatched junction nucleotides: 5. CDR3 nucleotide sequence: TGTGCCAGCAGTGGTGCTAGCGGGTACACAGATACGCAGTATTTT. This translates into CASSGASGYTDTQYF.

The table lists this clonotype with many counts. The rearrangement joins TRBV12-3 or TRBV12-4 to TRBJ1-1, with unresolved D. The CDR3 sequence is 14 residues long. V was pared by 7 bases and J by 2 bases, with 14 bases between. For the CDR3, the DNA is TGTGCCAGCACCCTGCAGGCCTTAAACACTGAAGCTTTCTTT. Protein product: CASTLQALNTEAFF.

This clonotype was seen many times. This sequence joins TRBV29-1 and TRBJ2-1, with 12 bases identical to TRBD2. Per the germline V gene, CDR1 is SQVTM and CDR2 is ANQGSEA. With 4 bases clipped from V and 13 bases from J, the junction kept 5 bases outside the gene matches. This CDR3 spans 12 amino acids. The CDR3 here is CSVATSGGLQFF. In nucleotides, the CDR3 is TGCAGCGTTGCCACTAGCGGGGGGTTACAGTTCTTC.

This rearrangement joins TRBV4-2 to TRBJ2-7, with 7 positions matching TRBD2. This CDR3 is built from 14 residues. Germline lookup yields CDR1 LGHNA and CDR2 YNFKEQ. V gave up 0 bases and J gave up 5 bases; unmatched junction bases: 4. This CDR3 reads CASSQDRTSDEQYF. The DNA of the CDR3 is TGTGCCAGCAGCCAAGATCGAACTAGCGACGAGCAGTACTTC.

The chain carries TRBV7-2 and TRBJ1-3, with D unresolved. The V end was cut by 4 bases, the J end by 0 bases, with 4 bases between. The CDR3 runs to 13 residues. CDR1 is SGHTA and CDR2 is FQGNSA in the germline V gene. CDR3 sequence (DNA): TGTGCCAGCAGCTGGAGCTCTGGAAACACCATATATTTT. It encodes CASSWSSGNTIYF.

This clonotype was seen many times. As DNA, the CDR3 is TGTGCCAGTAGTATTCAAGGACAGGGGGGACAGACCCAGTACTTC. It encodes CASSIQGQGGQTQYF. The chain combines TRBV19 with TRBJ2-5; 10 bases map to TRBD1. The germline gives CDR1 LNHDA, CDR2 SQIVND (reference sequence). This CDR3 has 15 residues. The ends lost 3 bases at V and 6 bases at J; junction bases unmatched: 7.

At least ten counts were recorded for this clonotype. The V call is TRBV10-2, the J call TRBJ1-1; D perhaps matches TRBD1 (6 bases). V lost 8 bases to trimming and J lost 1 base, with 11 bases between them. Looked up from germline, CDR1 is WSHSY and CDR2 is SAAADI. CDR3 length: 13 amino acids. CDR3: CASRQVKNTEAFF. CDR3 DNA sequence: TGCGCCAGCCGACAGGTGAAGAACACTGAAGCTTTCTTT.

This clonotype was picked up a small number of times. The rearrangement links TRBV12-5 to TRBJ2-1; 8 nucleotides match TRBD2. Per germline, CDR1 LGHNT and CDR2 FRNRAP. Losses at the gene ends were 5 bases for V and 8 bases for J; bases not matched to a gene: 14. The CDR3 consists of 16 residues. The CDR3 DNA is TGTGCTAGTGGTAGCGGCTTTAGCGGGGCACATGATGAGCAGTTCTTC. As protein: CASGSGFSGAHDEQFF. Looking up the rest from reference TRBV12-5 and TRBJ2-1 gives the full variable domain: DARVTQTPRHKVTEMGQEVTMRCQPILGHNTVFWYRQTMMQGLELLAYFRNRAPLDDSGMPKDRFSAEMPDATLATLKIQPSEPRDSAVYFCASGSGFSGAHDEQFFGPGTRLTVL.